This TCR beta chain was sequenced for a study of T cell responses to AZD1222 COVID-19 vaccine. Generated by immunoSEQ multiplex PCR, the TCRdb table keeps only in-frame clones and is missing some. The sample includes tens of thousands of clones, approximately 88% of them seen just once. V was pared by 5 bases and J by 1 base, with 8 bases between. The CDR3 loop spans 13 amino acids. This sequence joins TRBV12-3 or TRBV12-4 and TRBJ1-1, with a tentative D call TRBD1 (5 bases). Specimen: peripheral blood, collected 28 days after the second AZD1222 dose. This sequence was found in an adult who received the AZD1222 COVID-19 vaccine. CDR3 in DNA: TGTGCCAGCAGTACAGGAGAGAACACTGAAGCTTTCTTT. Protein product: CASSTGENTEAFF.